The sequence of this TCR beta chain was determined in a study of control samples from healthy donors and cancer patients. Assay used: immunoSEQ multiplex PCR; TCRdb lists only in-frame clones, some missing. The repertoire has 70,000 to 85,000 clones, 80% to 90% of them found once; the top ten carry under 14%. The V gene end was trimmed by 4 bases and the J gene end by 2 bases; junction bases not matched to a gene: 8. The CDR3 is 16 residues long. The germline V gene has CDR1 SGHNT and CDR2 YYREEE (reference sequence). The sequence was obtained from a man aged 55 to 70 with head and neck cancer. The chain employs TRBV5-4 and TRBJ2-3; TRBD1 agrees at 9 bases. The sample taken for sequencing was PBMCs. Written as DNA, the CDR3 is TGTGCCAGCAGCACCAAGACAGGGGGACTCACAGATACGCAGTATTTT. Its protein product is CASSTKTGGLTDTQYF.